Each of the 18 T cell receptor beta chains below was sequenced from the same sample in a study of T cells in Graves' hyperthyroidism and ophthalmopathy. Template material for amplifying TCR beta CDR3 regions consisted of RNA transcripts. TCR CDR3 regions were first amplified by RT-PCR with HTBI primers. TCRdb re-called the multiplex PCR reads with MiXCR, one entry per CDR3 protein. The data hold hundreds of thousands of distinct CDR3 sequences, with less than 15% observed a single time. Specimen: blood. Receptors originate from a woman under 30 with Graves' hyperthyroidism.

In this sample, this clonotype turned up many times. The rearrangement links TRBV28 to TRBJ2-1; no clear D gene. Trimming stripped 6 bases from V and 4 bases from J, with 7 bases between. CDR1 and CDR2 from the germline V gene are MDHEN and SYDVKM. The CDR3 runs 12 residues. Here the CDR3 DNA reads TGTGCCAGCAGCCTCGGATACAATGAGCAGTTCTTC. Amino acids: CASSLGYNEQFF.

The CDR3 region is CACYRDTEAFF. The CDR3 region has the DNA TGTGCCTGTTACAGGGACACTGAAGCTTTCTTT. The V gene is TRBV30, the J gene TRBJ1-1, with a tentative D call TRBD1 (6 bases). Germline loops: CDR1 GTSNPN, CDR2 SVGIG (reference sequence). The CDR3 length is 11 residues. Trimming removed 6 bases at V and 3 bases at J, with 8 bases between.

This clonotype was counted at least ten times. The J gene is TRBJ1-1, the V gene TRBV14; no clear D gene. In germline, CDR1 is SGHDN, CDR2 FVKESK. The V end lost 2 bases, the J end lost 2 bases, and 9 bases lay between the germline ends. The CDR3 sequence is 14 residues long. CDR3 DNA: TGTGCCAGCAGCCAACGCCCGCGTAACACTGAAGCTTTCTTT. This sequence encodes CASSQRPRNTEAFF.

Ten or more counts support this clonotype. The rearrangement joins TRBV7-9 to TRBJ1-4, with a possible D match to TRBD1 (6 bases). The CDR3 spans 16 residues. V was pared by 5 bases and J by 2 bases, with 15 bases between. Germline CDR1 reads SEHNR; CDR2 reads FQNEAQ (reference sequence). In DNA form, the CDR3 reads TGTGCCAGCAGCCGACGAACTACAGGGACTAATGAAAAACTGTTTTTT. This gives the protein CASSRRTTGTNEKLFF. Supplemented by reference TRBV7-9 and TRBJ1-4, the full variable domain reads DTGVSQNPRHKITKRGQNVTFRCDPISEHNRLYWYRQTLGQGPEFLTYFQNEAQLEKSRLLSDRFSAERPKGSFSTLEIQRTEQGDSAMYLCASSRRTTGTNEKLFFGSGTQLSVL.

This clonotype was observed many times. The rearrangement uses TRBV6-2 or TRBV6-3 and TRBJ2-1; 10 nucleotides align to TRBD2. CDR1 is MNHEY and CDR2 is SVGEGT in the germline V gene. This CDR3 is built from 18 residues. With V trimmed by 0 bases and J by 8 bases, 13 bases remained unmatched. The CDR3 is CASSYSVSSGRGVDEQFF. CDR3 DNA sequence: TGTGCCAGCAGTTACTCTGTGTCTAGCGGGAGAGGGGTAGATGAGCAGTTCTTC.

This clonotype was seen many times. This chain links TRBV18 with TRBJ1-3, with D possibly being TRBD1 (5 bases). V was cut by 1 base and J by 0 bases, with 13 bases left in between. This CDR3 comprises 17 residues. Germline values: CDR1 KGHSH, CDR2 LQKENI. CDR3 sequence (DNA): TGTGCCAGCTCACCACGAAGACAGAACCCCTCTGGAAACACCATATATTTT. Its translation is CASSPRRQNPSGNTIYF.

This clonotype appeared many times. The chain couples TRBV2 to TRBJ2-7; D call uncertain. Between the trimmed V and J ends, which lost 4 bases and 7 bases, there was a span of 8 bases. This CDR3 has 11 residues. The germline V gene encodes CDR1 SNHLY and CDR2 FYNNEI. The CDR3 loop is CASSAVDEQYF. Here the CDR3 DNA reads TGTGCCAGCAGTGCGGTAGATGAGCAGTACTTC.

The genes are TRBV5-1 and TRBJ2-2, with D tentatively TRBD1 (6 bases). The ends were cut back, 2 bases at V and 2 bases at J, with 10 bases in the middle. Germline values: CDR1 SGHRS, CDR2 YFSETQ. The CDR3 contains 15 residues. The DNA for the CDR3 is TGCGCCAGCAGCTTCCCCAGGGGTAACACCGGGGAGCTGTTTTTT. This translates into CASSFPRGNTGELFF.

This chain uses TRBV25-1 with TRBJ1-1; no reliable D call. The germline V and J ends were trimmed by 3 bases and 1 base, with 9 bases remaining between them. This CDR3 comprises 14 residues. CDR1 and CDR2 (germline): MGHDK, SYGVNS. The CDR3 reads CASSDHRPNTEAFF. The CDR3 nucleotides are TGTGCCAGCAGTGACCACCGTCCGAACACTGAAGCTTTCTTT.

Ten or more counts support this clonotype. The V call is TRBV28, the J call TRBJ2-3, with 10 bases matching TRBD2. There are 15 residues in the CDR3. Trimming removed 8 bases from V and 1 base from J; junction bases left unmatched: 6. Germline CDR1 reads MDHEN; CDR2 reads SYDVKM. CDR3 sequence: CASRQGTSGTDTQYF. In DNA form, the CDR3 reads TGTGCCAGCCGACAGGGGACTAGCGGCACAGATACGCAGTATTTT.

The gene calls are TRBV2 and TRBJ2-5, with 13 bases lining up with TRBD2. Losses at the gene ends were 8 bases for V and 5 bases for J; bases not matched to a gene: 8. This CDR3 is 15 amino acids long. Germline loops: CDR1 SNHLY, CDR2 FYNNEI. The CDR3 DNA follows: TGTGCCAGCCACCGACTAGCGGGAGGACGGGAGACCCAGTACTTC. It is translated as CASHRLAGGRETQYF.

The V and J genes are TRBV4-2 and TRBJ2-1; 10 bases align to TRBD2. Germline-derived CDR1 and CDR2 are LGHNA and YNFKEQ. The CDR3 totals 18 residues. V shed 0 bases and J 6 bases; nucleotides not matched to a gene: 11. The CDR3 loop is CASSQDPAGSGGANEQFF. In DNA, the CDR3 is TGTGCCAGCAGCCAAGATCCCGCCGGGAGCGGGGGGGCCAATGAGCAGTTCTTC.

Details on this clonotype: Sequence at one end of the junction differs from germline and may be a read error. This sequence joins TRBV9 and TRBJ2-3; no clear D gene. Germline V CDR1 and CDR2: SGDLS, YYNGEE. CDR3 length: 13 amino acids. CDR3: CASSEGSKDTQYF. The CDR3 coding sequence is TGTGCCAGCAGCGAGGGTAGCAAAGATACGCAGTATTTT.

This clonotype occurred a few times. As DNA, the CDR3 is TGTGCCAGCAGCCAGAGCGGGAGCTCCTACAATGAGCAGTTCTTC. Protein sequence: CASSQSGSSYNEQFF. This sequence joins TRBV4-2 and TRBJ2-1, with 8 positions matching TRBD2. Germline CDR1 LGHNA, CDR2 YNFKEQ. The CDR3 consists of 15 residues. Trimming removed 3 bases from V and 0 bases from J; junction bases left unmatched: 1.

This clonotype was seen only a few times. The J gene is TRBJ2-5, the V gene TRBV7-2, with D possibly TRBD1 on 6 matching bases. The germline V gene encodes CDR1 SGHTA and CDR2 FQGNSA. CDR3 length equals 15 residues. Trimming left V 5 bases short and J 0 bases short, with 13 bases between. In DNA, the CDR3 is TGTGCCAGCAGCCAGGACAGCTGGTACCAAGAGACCCAGTACTTC. This codes for CASSQDSWYQETQYF. The entire variable domain, with the rest obtained from reference TRBV7-2 and TRBJ2-5, is as follows: GAGVSQSPSNKVTEKGKDVELRCDPISGHTALYWYRQSLGQGLEFLIYFQGNSAPDKSGLPSDRFSAERTGGSVSTLTIQRTQQEDSAVYLCASSQDSWYQETQYFGPGTRLLVL.

This clonotype was observed many times. For the CDR3, the DNA is TGTGCCAGCAGTTCGGCCCAGGCGGGAACTGAAGCTTTCTTT. It yields the protein CASSSAQAGTEAFF. This chain joins TRBV12-3 or TRBV12-4 and TRBJ1-1, with no clear D. The CDR3 is 14 amino acids. Trimming removed 4 bases at V and 5 bases at J, with 14 bases between.

J is TRBJ2-7 and V is TRBV4-1, with 8 nucleotides matching TRBD1. V was pared by 1 base and J by 0 bases, with 5 bases of the junction left unmatched. This CDR3 has 16 amino acids. CDR1 and CDR2 (germline): MGHRA, YSYEKL. The CDR3 DNA follows: TGCGCCAGCAGCCAAGGGACAGGGACGGCCTCCTACGAGCAGTACTTC. Amino acid sequence: CASSQGTGTASYEQYF.

On this clonotype: Mismatch with germline at one junction end may stem from a read error. The chain carries TRBV14 and TRBJ1-2; D is possibly TRBD1 (6 bases). This CDR3 has 14 residues. Germline CDR1 and CDR2: SGHDN and FVKESK. CDR3 bases: TGTGCCGGCAGCCACGGAGGGGGGGGTGGCGGCTACACCTTC. Translation: CAGSHGGGGGGYTF.